This TCR beta chain was sequenced during a study of blood T cell repertoires in COVID-19. The germline CDR1 and CDR2 sequences are MDHEN and SYDVKM. This CDR3 region has 16 residues. The J segment lost 2 bases and the V segment lost 7 bases, leaving 11 bases of the junction unmatched. Sequencing was performed with immunoSEQ multiplex PCR; in TCRdb, only in-frame clones are kept and a portion is missing. This table holds about 61,000 clones, about 90% found once. The receptor's source is a woman of 80 years or more with active COVID-19. The chain carries TRBV28 and TRBJ2-7; 10 nucleotides align to TRBD1. Sequencing used peripheral blood. CDR3 loop: CASTVSTGTGAYEQYF. The CDR3 DNA sequence: TGTGCCAGCACCGTTAGCACCGGGACAGGGGCCTACGAGCAGTACTTC. The whole variable domain, filled in from reference TRBV28 and TRBJ2-7, reads DVKVTQSSRYLVKRTGEKVFLECVQDMDHENMFWYRQDPGLGLRLIYFSYDVKMKEKGDIPEGYSVSREKKERFSLILESASTNQTSMYLCASTVSTGTGAYEQYFGPGTRLTVT.